This T cell receptor (beta chain) derives from a study of CD8 T cells in ankylosing spondylitis. Study-wide results and limits: Those disease-linked clones were CD8+; they were also relatively rare in peripheral blood. The study looked at matched synovial fluid samples from ankylosing spondylitis patients. Disease-linked clones were reported to be significantly enriched there. In ankylosing spondylitis blood, a motif of roughly 8 highly homologous TCR beta variants appeared characteristic.

Quantitative 5'-RACE with molecular barcodes generated TCR beta libraries. TCRdb ran MiXCR on the 5' RACE reads and lists one entry per CDR3 protein. There are around 130,000 distinct CDR3 sequences in the sample; around 8.5% occur only once, and 3.3% lies in the top ten. There are many counts of this clonotype. Its antigen is not known. The CDR3 has 12 amino acids. V was pared by 6 bases and J by 12 bases, with 15 bases between. The rearrangement uses TRBV12-3 or TRBV12-4 and TRBJ2-1, with no clear D. Sequencing was done on a sample of blood, either unsorted or a sorted T cell fraction (not recorded which). This clonotype was obtained from a male donor with ankylosing spondylitis or in good health (not recorded which). CDR3 region: CASSLPPLGQFF. The CDR3 nucleotides are TGTGCCAGCAGCCTCCCCCCTTTGGGGCAGTTCTTC.